These 24 T cell receptor beta chains came from one sample sequenced in a study of cytomegalovirus exposure and HLA in healthy donors. A multiplex PCR was run with 60 Vbeta primers and 13 Jbeta primers. Here immunoSEQ multiplex PCR was the method, and the copy in TCRdb shows in-frame clones only, minus some. The sample holds approximately 200,000 clones; about 83% are singletons and the top ten take 6%. The sample taken for sequencing was PBMCs. These receptors were obtained from a woman under 40 in good health and CMV-seropositive.

The V gene is TRBV5-5, the J gene TRBJ1-4, with D possibly matching TRBD1 (6 bases). Germline CDR1 is SGHKS and CDR2 is YYEKEE (reference sequence). Trimming removed 2 bases at V and 3 bases at J, with 14 bases between. CDR3 size: 16 residues. CDR3 loop: CASSFDRPAANEKLFF. The CDR3 DNA is TGTGCCAGCAGCTTCGACAGGCCGGCTGCTAATGAAAAACTGTTTTTT.

The rearrangement links TRBV9 to TRBJ2-2, with TRBD1 matching over 8 bases. The CDR3 length is 15 residues. V was clipped by 3 bases and J by 0 bases; unmatched bases: 1. Germline V gene sequence: CDR1 SGDLS, CDR2 YYNGEE. The CDR3 spells CASSADRANTGELFF. CDR3 in DNA: TGTGCCAGCAGCGCGGACAGGGCGAACACCGGGGAGCTGTTTTTT.

V gene TRBV6-5 combines with J gene TRBJ2-5, with 7 bases aligning to TRBD1. CDR3 length: 14 residues. The germline CDR1 and CDR2 sequences are MNHEY and SVGAGI. V lost 6 bases, J lost 5 bases, and 9 bases stayed unmatched. The CDR3 DNA reads as TGTGCCAGCAGCCCGACAGGGACAAGCGAGACCCAGTACTTC. Its protein product is CASSPTGTSETQYF.

This clone has only one observation. The rearrangement links TRBV5-4 to TRBJ1-2, with 7 bases lining up with TRBD1. Germline values: CDR1 SGHNT, CDR2 YYREEE (reference sequence). V lost 1 base and J lost 5; bases outside the gene matches: 8. The CDR3 runs to 15 residues. CDR3 sequence (DNA): TGTGCCAGCAGCTTGTCGACAGGGCTACTATATGGCTACACCTTC. It translates to CASSLSTGLLYGYTF.

This clone appeared a few times. This chain joins TRBV5-1 and TRBJ2-5; D unresolved. CDR1 and CDR2 (germline): SGHRS, YFSETQ. Trimming left V 2 bases short and J 3 bases short, with 14 bases between. This CDR3 contains 15 residues. For the CDR3, the DNA is TGCGCCAGCAGCTTTTTTACGGGTCGGGAAGAGACCCAGTACTTC. Amino acid sequence: CASSFFTGREETQYF.

The chain uses TRBV5-1 and TRBJ1-1; 11 nucleotides agree with TRBD1. After removal of 5 bases from V and 4 bases from J, the junction contained 7 bases not matched to a gene. The germline CDR1 and CDR2 sequences are SGHRS and YFSETQ. This CDR3 is built from 15 residues. The CDR3 DNA is TGCGCCAGCAGATCACCGGGACAGGGGGTCACTGAAGCTTTCTTT. It yields the protein CASRSPGQGVTEAFF.

This clone has only one observation. CDR3 in amino acids: CASSIGVAGGKETQYF. The CDR3 nucleotides are TGTGCCAGTAGTATCGGGGTAGCGGGGGGCAAAGAGACCCAGTACTTC. V usage is TRBV19 and J usage is TRBJ2-5; TRBD2 agrees at 10 bases. CDR1 is LNHDA, CDR2 SQIVND, per germline (reference sequence). CDR3 size: 16 residues. Trimming removed 3 bases from V and 3 bases from J; junction bases left unmatched: 7.

The V gene is TRBV9, the J gene TRBJ2-3; 10 nucleotides align to TRBD2. The CDR3 contains 18 residues. CDR1 is SGDLS and CDR2 is YYNGEE in the germline V gene. The junction had 18 bases not matched to a gene; V was cut back by 6 bases and J by 5 bases. CDR3: CASTQGASGGPAGDTQYF. The CDR3 DNA sequence: TGTGCCAGCACCCAGGGGGCTAGCGGGGGACCCGCGGGAGATACGCAGTATTTT.

The genes are TRBV25-1 and TRBJ1-6; D ambiguous. The CDR3 is made up of 13 amino acids. Per germline, CDR1 MGHDK and CDR2 SYGVNS. Trimming took 6 bases from V and 7 from J, leaving 10 bases between them. The CDR3 protein is CASSLAGNSPLHF. CDR3 sequence (DNA): TGTGCCAGCAGCCTGGCAGGCAATTCACCCCTCCACTTT.

The V gene is TRBV7-2, the J gene TRBJ2-5; TRBD2 aligns across 7 bases. Germline-derived CDR1 and CDR2 are SGHTA and FQGNSA. The length of the CDR3 is 13 residues. With 6 bases clipped from V and 2 bases from J, the junction kept 3 bases outside the gene matches. The CDR3 protein is CASRGEGQETQYF. The CDR3 DNA is TGTGCCAGCAGAGGGGAGGGGCAAGAGACCCAGTACTTC.

V is TRBV27 and J is TRBJ2-2; a possible D gene is TRBD2 (6 bases). Trimming shortened V by 1 base and J by 6 bases, and 15 bases separated the two germline ends. This CDR3 has 16 amino acids. Germline loops: CDR1 MNHEY, CDR2 SMNVEV (reference sequence). DNA for the CDR3: TGTGCCAGCAGTTTATTGTACGGGAGTATTCCCGGGGAGCTGTTTTTT. Amino acid sequence: CASSLLYGSIPGELFF.

J is TRBJ2-1 and V is TRBV6-6, with 8 bases identical to TRBD2. The CDR3 has 14 amino acids. V gave up 8 bases and J gave up 4 bases; unmatched junction bases: 7. Germline CDR1 is MNHNY and CDR2 is SVGAGI (reference sequence). In DNA, the CDR3 is TGTGCCAGCGGTGAGCGGGAGAGATACAATGAGCAGTTCTTC. It specifies CASGERERYNEQFF.

This clone was seen a few times. The chain uses TRBV4-3 and TRBJ1-1, with D maybe TRBD1 (6 bases). Germline values: CDR1 LGHNA, CDR2 YSLEER. V lost 1 base and J 3 bases, leaving 9 bases between the germline ends. CDR3 size: 14 residues. The CDR3 nucleotides read TGCGCCAGCAGCCAAGGGACAGTGGACACTGAAGCTTTCTTT. Translated: CASSQGTVDTEAFF.

The V and J genes are TRBV20-1 and TRBJ2-7; no clear D gene. CDR1 and CDR2 (germline): DFQATT, SNEGSKA (reference sequence). The V and J ends lost 5 bases and 4 bases respectively, with 9 bases between them. This CDR3 has 11 amino acids. CDR3 in amino acids: CSALFSYEQYF. In DNA form, the CDR3 reads TGCAGTGCTCTTTTCTCTTACGAGCAGTACTTC.

The chain carries TRBV19 and TRBJ2-3; TRBD1 matches at 9 bases. Germline V gives CDR1 LNHDA, CDR2 SQIVND (reference sequence). The junction had 6 bases not matched to a gene; V was cut back by 2 bases and J by 6 bases. The CDR3 sequence is 15 residues long. The CDR3 DNA follows: TGTGCCAGTAGTATAAAGGGACAGGGAAAGGATACGCAGTATTTT. This translates into CASSIKGQGKDTQYF.

The V call is TRBV27, the J call TRBJ1-1; TRBD1 might be the D (5 bases). The CDR3 length is 18 residues. V was clipped by 3 bases and J by 2 bases, with 22 bases between them. Germline CDR1 reads MNHEY; CDR2 reads SMNVEV (reference sequence). The DNA of the CDR3 is TGTGCCAGCAGTTTTCAAAACCTACTCGGGGGTCTTAACACTGAAGCTTTCTTT. Its translation is CASSFQNLLGGLNTEAFF.

The gene calls are TRBV7-2 and TRBJ1-2, with 8 bases that match TRBD1. After removal of 1 base from V and 4 bases from J, the junction contained 5 bases not matched to a gene. The germline gives CDR1 SGHTA, CDR2 FQGNSA. The CDR3 has 15 residues. Here the CDR3 DNA reads TGTGCCAGCAGCTTAGAGGGGACAGGCGCCTATGGCTACACCTTC. It is translated as CASSLEGTGAYGYTF.

The V and J genes are TRBV29-1 and TRBJ2-7; no clear D gene. V lost 4 bases and J lost 3, with 16 bases in between. CDR3 length: 14 amino acids. Per the germline V gene, CDR1 is SQVTM and CDR2 is ANQGSEA. The CDR3 is CSVGDGPRNYEQYF. The CDR3 DNA sequence: TGCAGCGTTGGTGATGGGCCTCGGAACTACGAGCAGTACTTC.

CDR3 amino acids: CASSTAQVPGNTIYF. The DNA of the CDR3 is TGTGCCAGCAGCACCGCACAGGTACCTGGAAACACCATATATTTT. V is TRBV9 and J is TRBJ1-3, with D perhaps TRBD1 (5 bases). Trimming shortened V by 4 bases and J by 2 bases, and 13 bases separated the two germline ends. The CDR3 loop spans 15 amino acids. Looked up from germline, CDR1 is SGDLS and CDR2 is YYNGEE.

This clone was recorded a few times. The chain carries TRBV4-1 and TRBJ2-1; tentative D call: TRBD2 (6 bases). The CDR3 covers 15 residues. Germline V gene lookup returns CDR1 MGHRA and CDR2 YSYEKL. V was cut by 3 bases and J by 0 bases, with 9 bases left in between. The CDR3 region is CASSHTGSSYNEQFF. As DNA, the CDR3 is TGCGCCAGCAGCCATACCGGGAGCTCCTACAATGAGCAGTTCTTC.

CDR3 region: CASSLETGSYEQYF. The CDR3 DNA is TGTGCCAGCTCTCTCGAAACAGGCTCCTACGAGCAGTACTTC. The V and J genes are TRBV18 and TRBJ2-7; D is perhaps TRBD1 (5 bases). The V gene lost 6 bases and the J gene lost 0 bases, with 12 bases spanning the gap. CDR3 length: 14 residues. The germline CDR1 and CDR2 sequences are KGHSH and LQKENI.

The chain is built from TRBV5-1 and TRBJ2-3, with TRBD2 matching over 7 bases. Germline loops: CDR1 SGHRS, CDR2 YFSETQ. The CDR3 covers 18 residues. V shed 0 bases and J 6 bases; nucleotides not matched to a gene: 16. The CDR3 DNA reads TGCGCCAGCAGCTTGGGTCCGTGGGAGGGCCGTCTGGCGGATACGCAGTATTTT. Its protein is CASSLGPWEGRLADTQYF. The entire variable domain, with the rest obtained from reference TRBV5-1 and TRBJ2-3, is as follows: KAGVTQTPRYLIKTRGQQVTLSCSPISGHRSVSWYQQTPGQGLQFLFEYFSETQRNKGNFPGRFSGRQFSNSRSEMNVSTLELGDSALYLCASSLGPWEGRLADTQYFGPGTRLTVL.

This clone occurred once. This sequence joins TRBV5-4 and TRBJ2-1; 12 bases match TRBD1. The V gene's germline CDR1 is SGHNT and CDR2 YYREEE (reference sequence). The CDR3 spans 15 residues. The V gene end was trimmed by 7 bases and the J gene end by 10 bases; junction bases not matched to a gene: 12. CDR3 sequence: CASAHPGQGAGEQFF. CDR3 coding DNA: TGTGCCAGCGCCCACCCGGGACAGGGGGCCGGAGAGCAGTTCTTC.

This chain uses TRBV13 with TRBJ2-7; 12 positions agree with TRBD2. The CDR3 has 15 amino acids. Germline values: CDR1 PRHDT, CDR2 FYEKMQ (reference sequence). With V trimmed by 5 bases and J by 5 bases, 7 bases remained unmatched. In DNA form, the CDR3 reads TGTGCCAGCAGCGCCGGACTAGCGGGAATCCACGAGCAGTACTTC. It codes for CASSAGLAGIHEQYF.